The entry that follows covers one T cell receptor (beta chain) sequence. The sample comes from a study of blood T cell repertoires in COVID-19. Whole-study context: Material from acute and convalescent COVID-19 was sourced from the United States, Italy and Spain. PBMCs, B-cell-depleted T cells, or T cells provided the cDNA or gDNA that made up the material.

In the authors' methods: Nucleated cell number was recorded as an estimate derived from reference gene primer amplification. TCRdb's table, derived via immunoSEQ multiplex PCR, lists solely in-frame clones and lacks some. The V and J calls and the clone size are those of that table, but D and trimming were determined from the DNA. The sample shows some 26,000 clones, around nine tenths of them seen only once. Germline trimming cut 4 bases from V and 1 base from J; bases unmatched to any gene: 2. The germline CDR1 and CDR2 sequences are LGHDT and YNNKEL (reference sequence). The CDR3 runs to 15 residues.

The material sequenced was peripheral blood. V gene TRBV3-1 (or the pseudogene TRBV3-2) combines with J gene TRBJ2-2; TRBD2 agrees at 8 bases. The sequence was obtained from a human donor in a cohort sampled during active COVID-19. The CDR3 bases are TGTGCCAGCAGCCTCAGCGGGAGGAACACCGGGGAGCTGTTTTTT. It translates to CASSLSGRNTGELFF.